Sequencing of this TCR beta chain was carried out in a study of blood T cells in healthy people across ages (dated by TCRdb to the mid-2010s). Some background on the complete study: In model experiments, template switching captured about one uniquely barcoded TCR beta cDNA molecule for every two T cells. The study measured age-related changes in TCR beta repertoire diversity using deep sequencing normalized with unique cDNA molecular identifiers. Donors were grouped into four age groups: young (average approximately 16 years), middle-aged (over 35), aged (roughly 62) and long-lived (approximately 75). Donors of different ages were randomly distributed across sequencing lanes to avoid experimental bias. For two donors (one aged 18 to 30 and one aged 80 or older), the study analyzed two additional independent replicas of 1 million unique cDNA reads from the same blood draw.

Note on this clonotype: This receptor's antigen is unknown. Base quality data are lacking; no much larger clone is found one base away.

The roughly 39 donors, aged roughly 6 to 95 years, were systemically healthy Caucasian individuals from Russia. Each donor gave roughly 9.5 milliliters of peripheral blood, collected into EDTA-treated Vacutainer tubes. PBMCs were isolated by Ficoll-Paque density-gradient centrifugation, with at least 6 million obtained per sample. Total RNA was extracted from PBMCs with Trizol reagent, with at least 6 micrograms obtained per sample. The percentages of naive CD45RAhigh/CD27high T cells were determined by flow cytometry on a PBMC aliquot from every donor. Library generation was performed with 5' RACE. The listed sequencing device is Illumina HiSeq 2500. A second PCR of about 7 to 12 cycles was performed with a sample-barcoded 5' primer and a J-beta primer mix. A unique molecular identifier was introduced onto each TCR beta cDNA molecule by a template-switch 5' adaptor carrying 12 random nucleotides. Each sample yielded at least 2.5 million CDR3-containing paired-end reads. The Mint cDNA synthesis kit, primed by a TRBC-specific oligonucleotide, was used to synthesize first-strand cDNA from all RNA. All cDNA was treated with uracil-DNA glycosylase and then went through a first 18-cycle PCR with the universal primers M1SS and BC2_uni_R. The authors' analysis ran thus. Normalization of each sample was performed by random selection of 1 million high-quality reads, each carrying a distinct molecular identifier. Instead of being binned into consensus sequences, reads with shared molecular identifiers were discarded. MiTCR, set to a Q25 quality threshold and the strictest error-elimination algorithm, was used for CDR3 identification, clonotype clustering and error correction. A nonparametric unseen species model with Euler transformation was used to estimate a lower bound on total TCR beta diversity. TCRdb took the public reads, trimmed them with fastp at Q25, ran MiXCR for clone calling and kept in-frame beta chains. Every CDR3 protein is listed once, alongside the most common genes and DNA of its rows. The V and J calls and clone size are TCRdb's, not the authors'. The sample table holds more than 500,000 distinct CDR3 sequences, of which 27% were seen once. Around 18% of the sample lies in the top ten.

Overall results and qualifications from the work: Compared with the aged group, the long-lived group had more naive CD4+ T cells, fewer expanded clones and increased TCR diversity, a pattern suggesting age selection. Observed TCR beta diversity correlated strongly with the percentage of naive T cells measured by flow cytometry. The CMV infection status of donors was not known, potentially confounding age-related changes in expanded clonotypes. Estimates of total diversity from one million sequenced T cells were regarded as lower bounds and underestimates. Observed TCR beta diversity per million T cells fell roughly linearly with age, and a significant reduction was already apparent by age roughly 41. Bulk unsorted PBMC profiling prevented conclusive comparison of naive and antigen-experienced compartments.

Based on the germline V gene (reference sequence), the CDR1 and CDR2 sequences are DFQATT and SNEGSKA. Trimming leaves V shorter by 1 base and J shorter by 3 bases, with the junction holding 2 bases beyond the gene matches. From its cysteine to its phenylalanine, the CDR3 spans 14 amino acids. Only the CDR3 region is kept as DNA, spanning 42 bases read in frame from base 1. This sequence uses TRBV20-1 and TRBJ2-3, and 9 junctional nucleotides match TRBD1. This TCR was recovered from a woman between 65 and 79 years old in good health. The sequencing sample was made of blood. The DNA reads as follows: TGCAGTGCTAGAGGAGGACAGGGGACAGATACGCAGTATTTT. This codes for CSARGGQGTDTQYF.